This TCR beta chain was sequenced during a study of technical replicates of blood from a handful of donors. Germline CDR1 and CDR2: SGHRS and YFSETQ. This CDR3 is built from 14 residues. V lost 0 bases, J lost 2 bases, and 5 bases lay in between. Method: immunoSEQ multiplex PCR; TCRdb's copy keeps in-frame clones and lacks some. The table has more than 15,000 clones, 82% seen once. This sequence originates from a human donor in good health. Some clones in this sample may be carry-over from other donors' samples. The J gene is TRBJ2-2, the V gene TRBV5-1; D is uncertain. Source material: PBMCs. The CDR3 nucleotides read TGCGCCAGCAGCTTGGTTCCAAACACCGGGGAGCTGTTTTTT. As protein: CASSLVPNTGELFF.